This TCR beta chain was sequenced in a study of shared clonotypes between healthy human individuals. Genomic DNA (from each subset) was split evenly across several immunoSEQ plates. Libraries were prepared by immunoSEQ multiplex PCR; TCRdb keeps only in-frame clonotypes and omits some of them. The table records over a million clones, 70% to 80% of them present only once. Regarding the study as a whole: Naive subsets, compared against memory subsets, generally had larger estimated richness values.

The germline V gene encodes CDR1 LNHDA and CDR2 SQIVND (reference sequence). The junction had 6 bases not matched to a gene; V was cut back by 4 bases and J by 4 bases. The CDR3 extends over 14 amino acids. As concerns this clone: Its antigen is as yet unknown.

This sequence joins TRBV19 and TRBJ1-1; 7 bases line up with TRBD1. This TCR derives from a man aged 18 to 30 in good health. Some clones in this sample may be carry-over from other donors' samples. The material sequenced was memory CD4+ T cells from PBMCs. This sample's subset: CD45RA-negative fraction. The CDR3 DNA sequence: TGTGCCAGTAGTACCCAGGGGGAGTTCACTGAAGCTTTCTTT. Its translation: CASSTQGEFTEAFF.